This T cell receptor (beta chain) was obtained from a study of radiotherapy plus CTLA-4 blockade in lung cancer. Study in general: Objective responses were recorded in roughly 20% of patients, with disease control recorded in 25% to 40%.

Libraries were prepared by immunoSEQ multiplex PCR; TCRdb keeps only in-frame clonotypes and omits some of them. The table has approximately 94,000 clones, roughly four fifths seen once; the top ten hold about a quarter. Concerning this clone itself: Its cognate antigen is unknown.

Overall study results and limits: The study found tumor-derived TCR clones expanded in blood after radiotherapy plus ipilimumab. Early clonal dynamics of blood T cells, together with interferon-beta, were reported as the best response predictor.

Trimming took 2 bases from V and 11 from J, leaving 18 bases between them. The CDR3 extends over 14 amino acids. Germline-derived CDR1 and CDR2 are ENHRY and SYGVKD. Enrolled patients, whose metastatic non-small-cell lung cancer was chemo-refractory, received focal radiation plus CTLA-4 blockade with ipilimumab. The specimen comprised peripheral blood, sampled from a patient treated with radiotherapy plus ipilimumab. The gene calls are TRBV10-3 and TRBJ1-1; D might be TRBD1 (6 bases). This TCR was recovered from a human donor with non-small cell lung cancer that progressed on radiotherapy plus ipilimumab. CDR3 nucleotide sequence: TGTGCCATCAGTGAGGCCAGGGGCCCCAGGGAGGCTTTCTTT. It translates to CAISEARGPREAFF.